This T cell receptor beta chain was retrieved from a study of T cells after yellow fever vaccination. A note on this clonotype: Its antigen is not identified.

Germline trimming cut 6 bases from V and 4 bases from J; bases unmatched to any gene: 7. This CDR3 is 14 amino acids long. The V gene's germline CDR1 is KGHSH and CDR2 LQKENI. 5'RACE template switching produced TCR cDNA carrying a universal primer site and UMIs. TCRdb itself ran the 5' RACE reads through MiXCR, one entry per CDR3 protein. There are a few hundred thousand distinct CDR3 sequences in the sample; about a sixth occur only once, and 17% lies in the top ten. Whole-study results and caveats: It was a weaker secondary response, yet one that peaked faster, at day 5 versus 15. Any FACS-sorted repertoire could hold abundant clonotypes that contaminate it from the bulk population. Post-booster reappearance was seen for most primary-vaccination clones (just over 95% CD4, around 88% CD8).

Sequencing used PBMCs, obtained about 5 days after the first yellow fever vaccination. The TCR sequence derives from a man aged 18 to 30 who received the YFV17D yellow fever vaccine. The chain couples TRBV18 to TRBJ2-5; TRBD2 aligns across 8 bases. CDR3 sequence reads: CASSGLATGETQYF. The CDR3 DNA is TGTGCCAGCTCCGGACTAGCAACGGGAGAGACCCAGTACTTC.